Below, 15 T cell receptor beta chains from the same sample are listed, as sequenced in a study of cytomegalovirus exposure and HLA in healthy donors. Generated by immunoSEQ multiplex PCR, the TCRdb table keeps only in-frame clones and is missing some. The sample includes around 250,000 clones, almost 90% of them seen just once. Sequencing was performed on PBMCs. Receptors were obtained from a woman between 18 and 29 years old in good health and CMV-seronegative.

This clone was found once. This sequence joins TRBV6-5 and TRBJ2-1; 9 bases are shared with TRBD2. V dropped 6 bases and J dropped 5; count of bases not matched to a gene: 8. CDR3 length: 15 residues. Germline CDR1 reads MNHEY; CDR2 reads SVGAGI. The chain's CDR3 is CASSLSGGHNNEQFF. The CDR3 bases are TGTGCCAGCAGCCTTAGCGGGGGCCATAACAATGAGCAGTTCTTC.

The rearrangement uses TRBV5-1 and TRBJ2-3; 9 bases agree with TRBD1. This CDR3 region has 17 residues. Germline CDR1 SGHRS, CDR2 YFSETQ. V shed 3 bases, J shed 0 bases, and the junction held 8 bases outside the gene matches. CDR3 sequence: CASSSRGQGPSTDTQYF. DNA for the CDR3: TGCGCCAGCAGCTCTAGGGGACAGGGCCCAAGCACAGATACGCAGTATTTT.

The chain links TRBV5-4 to TRBJ1-2; 8 positions agree with TRBD1. CDR1 and CDR2 from the germline V gene are SGHNT and YYREEE (reference sequence). V was pared by 4 bases and J by 4 bases, with 6 bases of the junction left unmatched. The CDR3 is made up of 14 amino acids. The CDR3 bases are TGTGCCAGCAGCAGGGGACAGGCTACCTATGGCTACACCTTC. It encodes CASSRGQATYGYTF.

V and J are TRBV28 and TRBJ1-2, with D perhaps matching TRBD1 (6 bases). The germline V gene encodes CDR1 MDHEN and CDR2 SYDVKM. Trimming cost V 7 bases and J 2 bases, with 20 bases left between them. The CDR3 spans 16 residues. CDR3 amino acids: CASTFSEGGGNYGYTF. CDR3 nucleotide sequence: TGTGCCAGCACCTTCTCGGAAGGGGGTGGCAACTATGGCTACACCTTC.

In regard to this clone: Within the sample, other DNA sequences also encode this same CDR3. V and J are TRBV27 and TRBJ1-5; maybe TRBD1 (6 bases). Deletions cut 2 bases from V and 5 bases from J, with 7 bases between. The CDR3 extends over 13 amino acids. Germline V gene lookup returns CDR1 MNHEY and CDR2 SMNVEV (reference sequence). The CDR3 loop reads CASSLKGDQPQHF. CDR3 bases: TGTGCCAGCAGTTTAAAGGGGGATCAGCCCCAGCATTTT.

In the case of this clone: This specimen includes other DNA sequences encoding the same CDR3. The genes are TRBV28 and TRBJ1-2; tentatively, D is TRBD1 (6 bases). This CDR3 spans 13 amino acids. Trimming took off 3 bases at V and 5 bases at J, with 10 bases between the two ends. CDR1 MDHEN and CDR2 SYDVKM come from the germline V gene. The CDR3 sequence is CASSFRGGYGYTF. In nucleotides, the CDR3 is TGTGCCAGCAGTTTTAGGGGGGGGTATGGCTACACCTTC.

V and J are TRBV18 and TRBJ2-7, with 9 bases identical to TRBD1. In germline, CDR1 is KGHSH, CDR2 LQKENI. Trimming at V came to 1 base and at J to 5 bases, leaving 6 bases not matched to a gene. CDR3 length: 15 residues. CDR3 sequence reads: CASSPRGQGINEQYV. The CDR3 DNA reads TGTGCCAGCTCACCACGGGGACAGGGTATAAACGAGCAGTACGTC.

The DNA for the CDR3 is TGTGCCATCAGTGACCCCTGGACAGGGAAACACACTAACTATGGCTACACCTTC. It yields the protein CAISDPWTGKHTNYGYTF. This chain connects TRBV10-3 to TRBJ1-2; 8 positions match TRBD1. The CDR3 loop spans 18 amino acids. CDR1 ENHRY and CDR2 SYGVKD come from the germline V gene. Unmatched junction bases numbered 12, after V lost 3 bases and J lost 0 bases.

This clone has more than one count but fewer than ten. The V call is TRBV20-1, the J call TRBJ1-2; D unclear. CDR1 DFQATT and CDR2 SNEGSKA come from the germline V gene (reference sequence). The CDR3 runs to 9 residues. V lost 5 bases and J lost 6, with 4 bases in between. The CDR3 DNA reads as TGCAGTGCTGGCCATGGCTACACCTTC. As protein: CSAGHGYTF.

The rearrangement uses TRBV5-6 and TRBJ2-7, with unresolved D. The V end lost 3 bases, the J end lost 1 base, and 8 bases lay between the germline ends. CDR1 is SGHDT and CDR2 is YYEEEE in the germline V gene. This CDR3 spans 13 amino acids. This chain's CDR3 is CASSYQTSYEQYV. The CDR3 DNA reads TGTGCCAGCAGCTATCAGACATCCTACGAGCAGTACGTC.

The V gene is TRBV18, the J gene TRBJ2-3; TRBD2 agrees at 8 bases. CDR1 and CDR2 (germline): KGHSH, LQKENI. The CDR3 runs 16 residues. Losses at the gene ends were 2 bases for V and 5 bases for J; bases not matched to a gene: 9. The CDR3 DNA reads TGTGCCAGCTCACCATTGGACGGGGGGGCCAAAGATACGCAGTATTTT. As protein: CASSPLDGGAKDTQYF.

V usage is TRBV7-9 and J usage is TRBJ1-3; D remains ambiguous. The length of the CDR3 is 17 residues. V was clipped by 5 bases and J by 2 bases, with 19 bases between them. Germline CDR1 reads SEHNR; CDR2 reads FQNEAQ (reference sequence). In nucleotides, the CDR3 is TGTGCCAGCAGCCTGCACCCACTCAGGTACACTGGAAACACCATATATTTT. It codes for CASSLHPLRYTGNTIYF.

The chain couples TRBV28 to TRBJ2-7; D may be TRBD1 (6 bases). Per germline, CDR1 MDHEN and CDR2 SYDVKM. V shed 5 bases and J shed 2 bases, with 10 bases lying between them. The CDR3 consists of 13 residues. CDR3 coding DNA: TGTGCCAGCAGTCGACAGGCACCCTACGAGCAGTACGTC. Protein product: CASSRQAPYEQYV.

The chain employs TRBV27 and TRBJ1-1; D possibly corresponds to TRBD1 (6 bases). The CDR3 spans 17 residues. V was shortened by 5 bases and J by 1 base, with 20 bases between the two germline ends. Per the germline V gene, CDR1 is MNHEY and CDR2 is SMNVEV (reference sequence). CDR3 in amino acids: CASSLLAPGQQNTEAFF. CDR3 nucleotide sequence: TGTGCCAGCAGTCTCCTCGCCCCGGGACAACAGAACACTGAAGCTTTCTTT.

This sequence joins TRBV28 and TRBJ1-1; 9 positions match TRBD1. CDR1 and CDR2 from the germline V gene are MDHEN and SYDVKM. This CDR3 is 15 amino acids long. V gave up 6 bases and J gave up 3 bases; unmatched junction bases: 8. The CDR3 nucleotides are TGTGCCAGCAGCTACGGGACAGGGCAGGACACTGAAGCTTTCTTT. Residues: CASSYGTGQDTEAFF. The whole variable domain, filled in from reference TRBV28 and TRBJ1-1, reads DVKVTQSSRYLVKRTGEKVFLECVQDMDHENMFWYRQDPGLGLRLIYFSYDVKMKEKGDIPEGYSVSREKKERFSLILESASTNQTSMYLCASSYGTGQDTEAFFGQGTRLTVV.